Listed below are T cell receptor beta chains from one sample, sequenced in a study of blood T cell repertoires in COVID-19. TCRdb's table, derived via immunoSEQ multiplex PCR, lists solely in-frame clones and lacks some. This table holds some 260,000 clones, about 87% found once. The source material was peripheral blood. Every receptor here comes from a woman aged 70-85 years with COVID-19, enrolled during active disease. CDR3s include the opening cysteine and the closing phenylalanine or tryptophan. Fields, in order: V gene, D gene, clone size, J gene, CDR3 protein, CDR3 DNA. D genes are given only for firm matches. Rows give clone size only sometimes, using once, few, many, or a class for an expanded clone.

TRBV18,TRBD1,NA,TRBJ2-1,CASSPETGINEQFF,TGTGCCAGCTCACCCGAGACAGGGATCAATGAGCAGTTCTTC
TRBV11-3,NA,NA,TRBJ2-5,CASSSSAGTQYF,TGTGCCAGCAGCTCGTCGGCAGGGACCCAGTACTTC
TRBV25-1,NA,once,TRBJ2-4,CASSEWGVAKNIQYF,TGTGCCAGCAGTGAGTGGGGGGTGGCCAAAAACATTCAGTACTTC
TRBV5-1,NA,NA,TRBJ2-7,CASSLAGNYEQYF,TGCGCCAGCAGCTTGGCGGGGAACTACGAGCAGTACTTC
TRBV19,NA,NA,TRBJ1-1,CASSIVEEGPTEAFF,TGTGCCAGTAGTATAGTAGAGGAGGGGCCCACTGAAGCTTTCTTT
TRBV28,NA,NA,TRBJ1-1,CASSLGGVGINTEAFF,TGTGCCAGCAGTTTAGGCGGGGTGGGGATTAACACTGAAGCTTTCTTT
TRBV6-2/TRBV6-3,NA,NA,TRBJ1-2,CASSSIGTGNYGYTF,TGTGCCAGCAGCTCGATCGGAACAGGGAACTATGGCTACACCTTC
TRBV29-1,TRBD1,once,TRBJ1-1,CSGTTGGAGNTEAFF,TGCAGCGGGACGACAGGGGGCGCGGGGAACACTGAAGCTTTCTTT
TRBV4-1,NA,once,TRBJ2-7,CASSLAGGGGEQYF,TGCGCCAGCAGCCTGGCGGGTGGGGGCGGCGAGCAGTACTTC
TRBV19,TRBD1,NA,TRBJ2-3,CASNRQGVADTQYF,TGTGCCAGTAACCGACAGGGGGTTGCAGATACGCAGTATTTT
TRBV6-5,NA,few,TRBJ2-7,CASSYDPQGWYEQYF,TGTGCCAGCAGTTACGACCCGCAGGGGTGGTACGAGCAGTACTTC
TRBV5-1,NA,NA,TRBJ1-4,CASSPGTLIEKLFF,TGCGCCAGCAGCCCCGGGACTCTAATCGAAAAACTGTTTTTT
TRBV20-1,NA,NA,TRBJ2-7,CSAQGGYEQYF,TGCAGTGCTCAAGGGGGCTACGAGCAGTACTTC
TRBV9,TRBD1,few,TRBJ1-1,CASSGRTGPKEAFF,TGTGCCAGCAGCGGACGGACAGGGCCAAAAGAAGCTTTCTTT
TRBV30,TRBD1,once,TRBJ1-6,CAWSARTGENSPLHF,TGTGCCTGGAGCGCCCGGACAGGCGAAAATTCACCCCTCCACTTT
TRBV20-1,NA,NA,TRBJ2-7,CSASSGGHYEQYF,TGCAGTGCTAGTTCTGGGGGCCATTACGAGCAGTACTTC
TRBV4-1,TRBD2,NA,TRBJ2-2,CASSQDLLAATLGELFF,TGCGCCAGCAGCCAAGATCTACTAGCGGCCACCTTAGGGGAGCTGTTTTTT
TRBV28,TRBD2,NA,TRBJ2-5,CASSLNRLAGGETQYF,TGTGCCAGCAGTTTAAATCGACTAGCGGGAGGGGAGACCCAGTACTTC
TRBV3-1/TRBV3-2,TRBD1,NA,TRBJ1-1,CASSQGITGGGTEAFF,TGTGCCAGCAGCCAGGGTATTACAGGGGGAGGCACTGAAGCTTTCTTT
TRBV28,TRBD1,few,TRBJ1-1,CASSLSQGMNTEAFF,TGTGCCAGCAGTTTATCACAGGGGATGAACACTGAAGCTTTCTTT
TRBV5-8,NA,NA,TRBJ2-7,CASSSQAYGSEQYF,TGTGCCAGCAGCTCTCAAGCTTATGGTTCCGAGCAGTACTTC
TRBV4-1,NA,NA,TRBJ1-2,CASSQDGVYGYTF,TGCGCCAGCAGCCAAGACGGTGTCTATGGCTACACCTTC
TRBV4-3,NA,NA,TRBJ1-2,CASSGGGYGYTF,TGCGCCAGCAGCGGGGGGGGCTATGGCTACACCTTC
TRBV28,NA,once,TRBJ1-3,CASRTAGGNTIYF,TGTGCCAGCAGGACAGCAGGGGGAAACACCATATATTTT
TRBV18,NA,NA,TRBJ2-3,CASSPLQGTSTDTQYF,TGTGCCAGCTCACCACTCCAGGGAACTAGCACAGATACGCAGTATTTT
TRBV29-1,TRBD1,NA,TRBJ1-2,CSVEDRGRYTF,TGCAGCGTCGAAGACAGGGGACGCTACACCTTC
TRBV7-9,NA,NA,TRBJ2-7,CPSPPRTASYEQYF,TGTCCCTCCCCCCCTCGGACTGCTTCCTACGAGCAGTACTTC
TRBV30,NA,NA,TRBJ1-4,CAWSVLQGNEKLFF,TGTGCCTGGAGTGTACTTCAGGGTAATGAAAAACTGTTTTTT
TRBV10-3,TRBD1,NA,TRBJ2-1,CAIRPGTVYNEQFF,TGTGCCATCAGGCCCGGGACAGTATACAATGAGCAGTTCTTC
TRBV7-3,NA,NA,TRBJ1-1,CASSLTRGNTEAFF,TGTGCCAGCAGCTTAACAAGGGGGAACACTGAAGCTTTCTTT
TRBV28,TRBD2,once,TRBJ2-7,CASSKEIGGRSYEQYF,TGTGCCAGCAGCAAAGAGATCGGCGGGAGATCTTACGAGCAGTACTTC
TRBV5-1,TRBD1,NA,TRBJ1-1,CASSRQGRVDTEAFF,TGCGCCAGCAGCCGACAGGGCAGGGTGGACACTGAAGCTTTCTTT
TRBV7-9,TRBD1,NA,TRBJ2-5,CASTKQDRGLQETQYF,TGTGCCAGCACGAAGCAGGACAGGGGGCTACAAGAGACCCAGTACTTC
TRBV14,TRBD1,NA,TRBJ1-1,CASSHRTGSEAFF,TGTGCCAGCAGCCACAGGACAGGGTCTGAAGCTTTCTTT
TRBV6-1,TRBD1,NA,TRBJ1-6,CASSEKGQGKGSPLHF,TGTGCCAGCAGTGAGAAAGGACAGGGAAAGGGTTCACCCCTCCACTTT
TRBV19,NA,NA,TRBJ1-1,CASSMGGRRYTEAFF,TGTGCCAGTAGTATGGGGGGACGACGGTATACTGAAGCTTTCTTT
TRBV19,TRBD1,NA,TRBJ2-3,CASTRQGARSDTQYF,TGTGCCAGTACCCGACAGGGGGCAAGATCAGATACGCAGTATTTT
TRBV5-1,NA,once,TRBJ1-6,CASSLWNRVDSPLHF,TGCGCCAGCAGCTTGTGGAACAGGGTAGATTCACCCCTCCACTTT
TRBV28,NA,NA,TRBJ1-5,CASSQDLNLGYSNQPQHF,TGTGCCAGCAGTCAGGACTTAAACTTGGGGTATAGCAATCAGCCCCAGCATTTT
TRBV10-1,NA,NA,TRBJ2-7,CASGPHRRAYEQYF,TGCGCCAGCGGACCCCACAGGAGAGCCTACGAGCAGTACTTC
TRBV19,NA,NA,TRBJ1-1,CASSTVGGGNTEAFF,TGTGCCAGTAGTACCGTAGGGGGGGGCAACACTGAAGCTTTCTTT
TRBV9,TRBD1,NA,TRBJ2-7,CASSARDSSYEQYF,TGTGCCAGCAGCGCCCGGGACAGCTCCTACGAGCAGTACTTC
TRBV30,NA,NA,TRBJ1-4,CAWHRDDGEKLFF,TGTGCCTGGCACAGGGACGATGGTGAAAAACTGTTTTTT
TRBV19,TRBD1,NA,TRBJ1-4,CASKSRDRDQLFF,TGTGCCAGCAAGAGCCGGGACAGGGATCAACTGTTTTTT
TRBV5-4,TRBD1,NA,TRBJ2-7,CASSLDRGTDEQYF,TGTGCCAGCAGCTTGGACAGGGGAACTGACGAGCAGTACTTC
TRBV13,TRBD2,NA,TRBJ2-7,CASSSNSGLSYEQYF,TGTGCCAGCAGCTCGAATAGCGGGCTCTCCTACGAGCAGTACTTC
TRBV6-5,NA,NA,TRBJ1-1,CASNRGVEAFF,TGTGCCAGCAATCGGGGGGTTGAAGCTTTCTTT
TRBV27,NA,NA,TRBJ2-5,CASSFNGQNRGETQYF,TGTGCCAGCAGTTTCAACGGACAGAATCGAGGGGAGACCCAGTACTTC
TRBV28,NA,NA,TRBJ1-2,CASSPGYGYTF,TGTGCCAGCAGCCCCGGCTATGGCTACACCTTC
TRBV18,TRBD2,NA,TRBJ2-5,CASSPGLAGETQYF,TGTGCCAGCTCACCTGGACTAGCGGGAGAGACCCAGTACTTC
TRBV30,NA,NA,TRBJ1-2,CAWSEDIANYGYTF,TGTGCCTGGAGTGAGGACATAGCTAACTATGGCTACACCTTC
TRBV30,TRBD1,NA,TRBJ2-1,CAWTKTGGSYNEQFF,TGTGCCTGGACCAAGACAGGGGGTAGCTACAATGAGCAGTTCTTC
TRBV14,TRBD2,NA,TRBJ2-1,CASSQWEGFYNEQFF,TGTGCCAGCAGCCAATGGGAGGGTTTTTACAATGAGCAGTTCTTC
TRBV28,NA,NA,TRBJ2-1,CASSNSIGNEQFF,TGTGCCAGCAGCAATTCCATCGGGAATGAGCAGTTCTTC
TRBV19,TRBD2,NA,TRBJ2-2,CASRGTGLAGDYTGELFF,TGTGCCAGTCGAGGTACGGGACTAGCGGGAGATTACACCGGGGAGCTGTTTTTT
TRBV19,TRBD2,NA,TRBJ2-7,CASKETSGRAYEQYF,TGTGCCAGTAAGGAAACTAGCGGGAGGGCCTACGAGCAGTACTTC
TRBV4-2,TRBD2,NA,TRBJ2-7,CASSRGTSSYEQYF,TGTGCCAGCAGCCGCGGGACTAGCAGCTACGAGCAGTACTTC
TRBV7-3,NA,NA,TRBJ2-7,CASSRGEAYEQYF,TGTGCCAGCAGTAGAGGGGAGGCCTACGAGCAGTACTTC
TRBV29-1,TRBD1,NA,TRBJ1-2,CSVERGQGVYGYTF,TGCAGCGTTGAACGGGGACAGGGGGTCTATGGCTACACCTTC